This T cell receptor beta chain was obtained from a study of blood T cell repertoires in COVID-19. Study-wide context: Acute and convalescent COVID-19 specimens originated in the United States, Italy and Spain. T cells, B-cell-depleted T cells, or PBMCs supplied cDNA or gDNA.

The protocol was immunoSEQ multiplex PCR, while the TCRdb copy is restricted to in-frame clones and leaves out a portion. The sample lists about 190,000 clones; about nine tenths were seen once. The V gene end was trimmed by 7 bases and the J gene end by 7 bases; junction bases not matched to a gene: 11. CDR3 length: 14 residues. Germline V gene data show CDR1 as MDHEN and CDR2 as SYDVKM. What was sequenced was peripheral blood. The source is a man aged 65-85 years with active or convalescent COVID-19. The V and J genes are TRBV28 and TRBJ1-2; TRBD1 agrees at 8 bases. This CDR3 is CASIRRDRRSGYTF. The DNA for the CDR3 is TGTGCCAGCATTCGCCGGGACAGGAGGAGTGGCTACACCTTC.